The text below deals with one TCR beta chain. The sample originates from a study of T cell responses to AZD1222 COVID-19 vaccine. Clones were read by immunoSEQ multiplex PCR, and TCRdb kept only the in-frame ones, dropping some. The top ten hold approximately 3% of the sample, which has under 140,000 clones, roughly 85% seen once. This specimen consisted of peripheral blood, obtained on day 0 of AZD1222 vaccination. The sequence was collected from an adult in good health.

The CDR3 protein is CASSYSTTRQETQYF. DNA of the CDR3: TGTGCCAGCAGTTACTCCACTACCCGACAAGAGACCCAGTACTTC. The chain employs TRBV6-2 or TRBV6-3 and TRBJ2-5, with D uncertain. CDR3 size: 15 residues. Trimming pared 0 bases from V and 2 bases from J, leaving 10 bases between. Germline CDR1 is MNHEY and CDR2 is SVGEGT.